These 9 T cell receptor beta chains were sequenced from one sample in a study of blood T cells in healthy people across ages. For the second PCR, which ran for about 6 to 11 cycles, a sample-barcoded 5' primer and a J-beta primer mix were used. TCRdb called the 5' RACE reads again in MiXCR, with one record for every CDR3 protein. The table records hundreds of thousands of distinct CDR3 sequences, more than 55% of them present only once. Material for sequencing was blood. These receptors all come from a man aged 40-49 years in good health.

This clonotype was counted once. The chain employs TRBV6-1 and TRBJ2-1, with D maybe TRBD2 (6 bases). V was cut by 2 bases and J by 4 bases, with 12 bases left in between. Per the germline V gene, CDR1 is MNHNS and CDR2 is SASEGT. The CDR3 length is 15 residues. CDR3 bases: TGTGCCAGCAGTGAAATTACAGGAGGGTACAATGAGCAGTTCTTC. It encodes CASSEITGGYNEQFF.

As concerns this clonotype: A read error may account for a junction end that differs from germline. V gene TRBV7-3 combines with J gene TRBJ2-1; no clear D gene. Germline CDR1 reads SGHTA; CDR2 reads FQGTGA. The CDR3 extends over 13 amino acids. CDR3 region: CVSSPRHLNEQFF. The CDR3, as DNA: TGTGTCAGCAGCCCGCGCCACCTTAATGAGCAGTTCTTC. Full variable domain (rest looked up from reference TRBV7-3 and TRBJ2-1): GAGVSQTPSNKVTEKGKYVELRCDPISGHTALYWYRQSLGQGPEFLIYFQGTGAADDSGLPNDRFFAVRPEGSVSTLKIQRTERGDSAVYLCVSSPRHLNEQFFGPGTRLTVL.

In its sample, this clonotype was seen a few times. The V call is TRBV4-1, the J call TRBJ1-4; D is unclear. Germline CDR1 is MGHRA and CDR2 is YSYEKL. The V gene lost 0 bases and the J gene lost 6 bases, with 14 bases spanning the gap. CDR3 length: 16 residues. The CDR3 coding sequence is TGCGCCAGCAGCCAAGAGGACCCTCAGCGGGATGAAAAACTGTTTTTT. Translating gives CASSQEDPQRDEKLFF.

This clonotype was detected a few times. The V call is TRBV3-1, the J call TRBJ2-1; 7 bases align to TRBD2. Germline CDR1 is LGHDT and CDR2 is YNNKEL (reference sequence). Germline trimming cut 1 base from V and 3 bases from J; bases unmatched to any gene: 9. The CDR3 consists of 17 residues. The CDR3 bases are TGTGCCAGCAGCCAAGTACTCGGAGCGGGGAACTACAATGAGCAGTTCTTC. This gives the protein CASSQVLGAGNYNEQFF.

The count of this clonotype is one. The J gene is TRBJ2-5, the V gene TRBV20-1; 11 nucleotides line up with TRBD2. V trimming: 5 bases; J trimming: 0 bases; junction bases outside the gene matches: 5. The CDR3 has 15 residues. Per germline, CDR1 DFQATT and CDR2 SNEGSKA (reference sequence). In DNA, the CDR3 is TGCAGTGCTCAGAGTAGCGGGGGGGACCAAGAGACCCAGTACTTC. Translating it yields CSAQSSGGDQETQYF.

The CDR3 region is CASNGDSRVSPLHF. CDR3 coding DNA: TGTGCCAGCAATGGAGACTCCAGGGTTTCACCCCTCCACTTT. The rearrangement links TRBV2 to TRBJ1-6; D might be TRBD1 (5 bases). The germline V and J ends were trimmed by 7 bases and 9 bases, with 16 bases remaining between them. Germline CDR1 SNHLY, CDR2 FYNNEI. The CDR3 is 14 residues long.

This clonotype appeared a few times. The rearrangement uses TRBV7-9 and TRBJ1-6, with TRBD1 matching 7 bases. The CDR3 is 14 amino acids. Trimming removed 5 bases from V and 6 bases from J; junction bases left unmatched: 4. Germline CDR1 is SEHNR and CDR2 is FQNEAQ (reference sequence). For the CDR3, the DNA is TGTGCCAGCAGCGCCGGGACAGTTAATTCACCCCTCCACTTT. Translated, it gives CASSAGTVNSPLHF.

There are a few counts of this clonotype. The chain uses TRBV20-1 and TRBJ2-4; D remains unclear. CDR3 size: 13 residues. Germline CDR1 reads DFQATT; CDR2 reads SNEGSKA (reference sequence). Trimming pared 7 bases from V and 2 bases from J, leaving 12 bases between. The CDR3 nucleotides read TGCAGTGTAGACGTACCGTCCAAAAACATTCAGTACTTC. Translation: CSVDVPSKNIQYF.

This rearrangement joins TRBV27 to TRBJ1-5; D not resolved. V was clipped by 1 base and J by 0 bases, with 13 bases between them. Germline CDR1 MNHEY, CDR2 SMNVEV (reference sequence). This CDR3 contains 17 residues. The CDR3 sequence: CASSLLGPGLSNQPQHF. In DNA, the CDR3 is TGTGCCAGCAGTTTATTAGGGCCTGGGCTTAGCAATCAGCCCCAGCATTTT.